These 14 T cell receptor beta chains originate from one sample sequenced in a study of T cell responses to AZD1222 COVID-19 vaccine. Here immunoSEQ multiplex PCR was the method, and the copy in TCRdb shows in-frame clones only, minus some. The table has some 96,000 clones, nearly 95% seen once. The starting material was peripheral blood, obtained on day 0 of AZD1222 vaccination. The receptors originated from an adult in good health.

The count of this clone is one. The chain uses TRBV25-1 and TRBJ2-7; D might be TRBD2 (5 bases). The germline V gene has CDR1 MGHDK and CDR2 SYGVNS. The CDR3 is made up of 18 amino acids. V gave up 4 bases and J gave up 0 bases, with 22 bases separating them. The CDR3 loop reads CASSVLGTPPSSSYEQYF. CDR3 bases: TGTGCCAGCAGTGTACTAGGAACCCCGCCCTCGAGCTCCTACGAGCAGTACTTC.

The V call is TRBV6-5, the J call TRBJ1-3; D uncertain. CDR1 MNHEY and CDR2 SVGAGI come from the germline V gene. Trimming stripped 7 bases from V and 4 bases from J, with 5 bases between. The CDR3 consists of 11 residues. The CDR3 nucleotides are TGTGCCAGCACCCCGGGAAACACCATATATTTT. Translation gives CASTPGNTIYF.

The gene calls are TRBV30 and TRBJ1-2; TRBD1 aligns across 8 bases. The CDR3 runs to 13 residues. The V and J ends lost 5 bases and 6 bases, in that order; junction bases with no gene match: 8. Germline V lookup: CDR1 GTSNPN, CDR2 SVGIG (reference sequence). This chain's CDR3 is CAWVTGDWHGYTF. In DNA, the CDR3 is TGTGCCTGGGTGACAGGGGATTGGCATGGCTACACCTTC.

The CDR3 DNA reads TGCGCCAGCAGCTTGGAAGGGGCGGGAACTGAAGCTTTCTTT. Translation: CASSLEGAGTEAFF. The chain is built from TRBV5-1 and TRBJ1-1; D is possibly TRBD1 (5 bases). Germline assignment: CDR1 SGHRS and CDR2 YFSETQ. The V end was cut by 0 bases, the J end by 5 bases, with 11 bases between. The CDR3 totals 14 residues.

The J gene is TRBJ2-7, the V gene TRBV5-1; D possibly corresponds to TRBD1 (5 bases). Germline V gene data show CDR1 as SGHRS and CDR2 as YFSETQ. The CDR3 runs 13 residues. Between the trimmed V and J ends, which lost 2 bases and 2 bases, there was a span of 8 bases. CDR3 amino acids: CASSFQGTYEQYF. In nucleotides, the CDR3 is TGCGCCAGCAGCTTCCAGGGAACCTACGAGCAGTACTTC.

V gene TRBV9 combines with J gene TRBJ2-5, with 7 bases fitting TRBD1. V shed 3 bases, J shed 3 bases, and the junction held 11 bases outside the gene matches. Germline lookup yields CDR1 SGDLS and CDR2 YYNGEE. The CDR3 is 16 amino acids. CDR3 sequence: CASSAYRSGTEETQYF. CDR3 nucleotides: TGTGCCAGCAGCGCATACAGATCCGGGACAGAAGAGACCCAGTACTTC.

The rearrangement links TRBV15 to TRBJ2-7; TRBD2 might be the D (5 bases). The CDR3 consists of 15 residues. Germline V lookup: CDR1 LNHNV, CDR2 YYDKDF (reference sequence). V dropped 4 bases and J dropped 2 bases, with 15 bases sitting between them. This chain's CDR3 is CATSKGGEAAYEQYF. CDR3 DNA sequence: TGTGCCACCAGCAAGGGTGGGGAAGCGGCCTACGAGCAGTACTTC.

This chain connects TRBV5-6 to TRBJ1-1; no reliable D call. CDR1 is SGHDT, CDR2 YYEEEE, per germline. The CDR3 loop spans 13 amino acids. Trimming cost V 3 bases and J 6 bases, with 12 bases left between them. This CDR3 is CASSYSSWAEAFF. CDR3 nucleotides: TGTGCCAGCAGCTATTCTAGCTGGGCTGAAGCTTTCTTT.

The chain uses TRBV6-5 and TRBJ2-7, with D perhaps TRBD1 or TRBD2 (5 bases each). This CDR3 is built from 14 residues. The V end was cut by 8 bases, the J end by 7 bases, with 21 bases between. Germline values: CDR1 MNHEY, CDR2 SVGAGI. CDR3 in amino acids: CASPIPYDWGEQYF. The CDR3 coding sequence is TGTGCCAGCCCTATTCCATACGACTGGGGGGAGCAGTACTTC.

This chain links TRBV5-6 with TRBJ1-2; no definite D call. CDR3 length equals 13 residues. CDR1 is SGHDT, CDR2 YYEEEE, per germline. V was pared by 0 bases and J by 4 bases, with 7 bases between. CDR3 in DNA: TGTGCCAGCAGCTTGGCACAGCCCTATGGCTACACCTTC. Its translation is CASSLAQPYGYTF. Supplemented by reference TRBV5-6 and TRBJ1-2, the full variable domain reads DAGVTQSPTHLIKTRGQQVTLRCSPKSGHDTVSWYQQALGQGPQFIFQYYEEEERQRGNFPDRFSGHQFPNYSSELNVNALLLGDSALYLCASSLAQPYGYTFGSGTRLTVV.

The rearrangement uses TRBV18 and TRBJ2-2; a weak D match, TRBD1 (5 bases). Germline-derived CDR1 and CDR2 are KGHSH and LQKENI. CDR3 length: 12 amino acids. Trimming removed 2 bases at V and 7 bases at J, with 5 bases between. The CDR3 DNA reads TGTGCCAGCTCACCAGACAGCGGGGAGCTGTTTTTT. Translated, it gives CASSPDSGELFF. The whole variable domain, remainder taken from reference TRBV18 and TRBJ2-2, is NAGVMQNPRHLVRRRGQEARLRCSPMKGHSHVYWYRQLPEEGLKFMVYLQKENIIDESGMPKERFSAEFPKEGPSILRIQQVVRGDSAAYFCASSPDSGELFFGEGSRLTVL.

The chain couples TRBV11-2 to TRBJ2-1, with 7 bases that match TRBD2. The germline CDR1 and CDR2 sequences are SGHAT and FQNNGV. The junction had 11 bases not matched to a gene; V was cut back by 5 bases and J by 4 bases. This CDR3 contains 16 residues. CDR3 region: CASSLHGGRDYNEQFF. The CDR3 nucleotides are TGTGCCAGCAGCCTCCACGGCGGGAGAGATTACAATGAGCAGTTCTTC.

This CDR3 reads CASSFSSSGANVLTF. CDR3 nucleotide sequence: TGTGCCAGCAGCTTTTCCAGCTCTGGGGCCAACGTCCTGACTTTC. V gene TRBV7-8 combines with J gene TRBJ2-6; D not resolved. The CDR3 is made up of 15 amino acids. Germline values: CDR1 SGHVS, CDR2 FQNEAQ. V lost 3 bases and J lost 0, with 6 bases in between.

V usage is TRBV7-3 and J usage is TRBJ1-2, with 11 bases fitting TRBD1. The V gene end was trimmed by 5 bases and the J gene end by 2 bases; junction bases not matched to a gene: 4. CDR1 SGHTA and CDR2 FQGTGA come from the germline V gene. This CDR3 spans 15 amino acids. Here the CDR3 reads CASSARDRGNYGYTF. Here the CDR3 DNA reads TGTGCCAGCAGCGCACGGGACAGGGGGAACTATGGCTACACCTTC.